The clone carrying this T cell receptor beta chain was seen a handful of times. The data are from a study of blood T cell repertoires in COVID-19. Study background: Researchers got acute and convalescent COVID-19 samples from the United States, Italy and Spain. Sample material is recorded as cDNA or gDNA derived from T cells, B-cell-depleted T cells, or PBMCs.

Per the original methods: Estimation of nucleated cell counts was performed using reference gene primer amplification. Sequenced by immunoSEQ multiplex PCR; TCRdb stores in-frame clones only, minus some. The V and J calls and clone size are taken from that table; D and trimming were inferred from the DNA. The sample lists about 110,000 clones; around 89% were seen once. The CDR3 sequence is 14 residues long. Trimming cost V 3 bases and J 5 bases; bases outside gene matches: 8. Germline CDR1 reads GTSNPN; CDR2 reads SVGIG (reference sequence). The sequence derives from a man between 40 and 49 years old with active or convalescent COVID-19. This rearrangement joins TRBV30 to TRBJ2-5; the match to TRBD1 covers 8 bases. Specimen: peripheral blood. The CDR3 loop is CAWSKTGVLETQYF. The CDR3 nucleotides read TGTGCCTGGAGCAAGACAGGGGTTTTGGAGACCCAGTACTTC.